Presented here are 7 T cell receptor beta chains from one specimen sequenced in a study of CD8 T cells in ankylosing spondylitis. The study's findings and limits: Blood from ankylosing spondylitis patients appeared to carry a characteristic roughly 8-variant TCR beta motif.

These TCRs are of unknown antigen specificity. TCRdb recomputed calls from the 5' RACE reads with MiXCR, one row per CDR3 protein. Found here are around 540,000 distinct CDR3 sequences, more than 9.5% of them singletons; the top ten hold 6.8%. The material sequenced was blood, either unsorted or a sorted T cell fraction (not recorded which). The receptors shown here come from a male donor with ankylosing spondylitis.

In its sample, this clonotype was seen many times. The V and J genes are TRBV5-1 and TRBJ1-2; a weak D match, TRBD1 (5 bases). The CDR3 contains 14 residues. Germline CDR1 is SGHRS and CDR2 is YFSETQ. V was pared by 0 bases and J by 4 bases, with 10 bases between. The CDR3 loop is CASSLGDLGYGYTF. The CDR3 DNA reads as TGCGCCAGCAGCTTGGGGGACTTAGGCTATGGCTACACCTTC.

This clonotype has only a few counts. The chain uses TRBV11-2 and TRBJ2-2, with 8 positions matching TRBD1. Trimming cost V 5 bases and J 0 bases; bases outside gene matches: 5. The CDR3 consists of 16 residues. CDR1 is SGHAT, CDR2 FQNNGV, per germline. The CDR3 region has the DNA TGTGCCAGCAGCCCAGGGGGCGCGGCGAACACCGGGGAGCTGTTTTTT. As protein: CASSPGGAANTGELFF.

The gene calls are TRBV6-5 and TRBJ1-6; unclear D gene. Germline V gene sequence: CDR1 MNHEY, CDR2 SVGAGI. This CDR3 contains 14 residues. V was cut by 5 bases and J by 6 bases, with 11 bases left in between. CDR3 loop: CASSNNLGNSPLHF. The DNA of the CDR3 is TGTGCCAGCAGTAACAACTTGGGTAATTCACCCCTCCACTTT.

The chain is built from TRBV2 and TRBJ2-2; D perhaps matches TRBD1 (6 bases). The V end lost 8 bases, the J end lost 3 bases, and 13 bases lay between the germline ends. Germline V gene sequence: CDR1 SNHLY, CDR2 FYNNEI. The CDR3 runs 14 residues. CDR3 protein: CASQGGQYTGELFF. Here the CDR3 DNA reads TGTGCCAGCCAAGGGGGTCAGTACACCGGGGAGCTGTTTTTT.

The J gene is TRBJ1-1, the V gene TRBV18, with 8 bases lining up with TRBD1. The CDR3 runs 14 residues. The J segment lost 3 bases and the V segment lost 5 bases, leaving 5 bases of the junction unmatched. Germline V gives CDR1 KGHSH, CDR2 LQKENI. DNA of the CDR3: TGTGCCAGCTCAGCCAACAGGGGGGACACTGAAGCTTTCTTT. Translating it yields CASSANRGDTEAFF.

The V and J genes are TRBV25-1 and TRBJ2-1, with 7 bases lining up with TRBD2. This CDR3 is built from 16 residues. The V gene end was trimmed by 2 bases and the J gene end by 0 bases; junction bases not matched to a gene: 4. CDR1 and CDR2 (germline): MGHDK, SYGVNS. CDR3: CASSEAGGSSYNEQFF. CDR3 bases: TGTGCCAGCAGTGAAGCCGGCGGGAGCTCCTACAATGAGCAGTTCTTC.

This clonotype was detected a few times. The V call is TRBV15, the J call TRBJ1-3; a possible D gene is TRBD1 (5 bases). The CDR3 totals 16 residues. Trimming pared 0 bases from V and 0 bases from J, leaving 9 bases between. Germline V gene sequence: CDR1 LNHNV, CDR2 YYDKDF (reference sequence). The CDR3 nucleotides read TGTGCCACCAGCAGAGATAAGGGGACCTCTGGAAACACCATATATTTT. Translated: CATSRDKGTSGNTIYF.